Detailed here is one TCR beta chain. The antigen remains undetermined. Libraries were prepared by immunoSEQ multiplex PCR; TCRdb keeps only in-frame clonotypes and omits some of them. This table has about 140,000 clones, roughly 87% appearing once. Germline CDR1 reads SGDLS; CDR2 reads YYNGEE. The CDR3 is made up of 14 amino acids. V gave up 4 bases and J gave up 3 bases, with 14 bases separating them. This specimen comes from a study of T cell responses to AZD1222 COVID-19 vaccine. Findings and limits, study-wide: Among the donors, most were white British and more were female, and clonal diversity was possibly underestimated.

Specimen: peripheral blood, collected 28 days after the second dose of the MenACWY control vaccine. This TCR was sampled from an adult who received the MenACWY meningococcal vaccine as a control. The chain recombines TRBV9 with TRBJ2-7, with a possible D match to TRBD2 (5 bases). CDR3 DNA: TGTGCCAGCAGCCCCATAACGGGATACTACGAGCAGTACTTC. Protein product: CASSPITGYYEQYF.